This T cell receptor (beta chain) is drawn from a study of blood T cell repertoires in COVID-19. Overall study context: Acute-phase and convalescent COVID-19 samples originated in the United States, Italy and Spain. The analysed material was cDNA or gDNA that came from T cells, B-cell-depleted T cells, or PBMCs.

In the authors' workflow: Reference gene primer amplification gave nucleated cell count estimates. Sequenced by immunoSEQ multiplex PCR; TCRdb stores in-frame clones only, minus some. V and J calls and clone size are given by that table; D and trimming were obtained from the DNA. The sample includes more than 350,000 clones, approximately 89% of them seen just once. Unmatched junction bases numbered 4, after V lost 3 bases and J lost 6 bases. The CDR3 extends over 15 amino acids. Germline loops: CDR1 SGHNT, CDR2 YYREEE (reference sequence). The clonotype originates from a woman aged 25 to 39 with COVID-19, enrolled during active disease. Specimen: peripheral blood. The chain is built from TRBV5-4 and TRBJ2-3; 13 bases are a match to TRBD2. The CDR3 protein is CASSSLTSGRDTQYF. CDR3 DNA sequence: TGTGCCAGCAGCTCGTTGACTAGCGGGAGGGATACGCAGTATTTT.